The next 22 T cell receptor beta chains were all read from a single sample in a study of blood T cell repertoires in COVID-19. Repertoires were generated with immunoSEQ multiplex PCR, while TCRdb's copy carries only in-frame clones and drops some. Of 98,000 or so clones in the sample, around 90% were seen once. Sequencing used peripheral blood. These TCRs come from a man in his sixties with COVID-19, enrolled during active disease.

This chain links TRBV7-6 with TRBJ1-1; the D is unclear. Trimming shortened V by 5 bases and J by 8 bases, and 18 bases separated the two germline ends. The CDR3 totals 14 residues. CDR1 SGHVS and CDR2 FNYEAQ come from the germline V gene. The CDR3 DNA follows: TGTGCCAGCAGCCGAGGGCGTAGCAGTGGGGAAGCTTTCTTT. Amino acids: CASSRGRSSGEAFF.

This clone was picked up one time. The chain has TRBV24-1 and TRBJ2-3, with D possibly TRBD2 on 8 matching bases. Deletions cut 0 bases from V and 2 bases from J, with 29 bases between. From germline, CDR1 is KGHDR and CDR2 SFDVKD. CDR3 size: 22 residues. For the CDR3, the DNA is TGTGCCACCAGTGATTTGAAGGGACAGCGGGGGATACCGAGTCCCCTCACAGATACGCAGTATTTT. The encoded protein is CATSDLKGQRGIPSPLTDTQYF.

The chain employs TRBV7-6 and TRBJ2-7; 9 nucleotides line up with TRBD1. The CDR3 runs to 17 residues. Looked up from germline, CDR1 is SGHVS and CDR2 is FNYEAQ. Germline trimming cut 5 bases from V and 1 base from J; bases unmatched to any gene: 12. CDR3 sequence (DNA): TGTGCCAGCAGCCCCATCCGTCCCGGGACAGGGTCCTACGAGCAGTACTTC. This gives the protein CASSPIRPGTGSYEQYF.

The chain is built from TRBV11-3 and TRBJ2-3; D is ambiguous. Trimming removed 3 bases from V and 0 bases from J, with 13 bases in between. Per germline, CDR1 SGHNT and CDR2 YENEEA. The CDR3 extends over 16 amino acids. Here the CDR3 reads CASSLRPLTSTDTQYF. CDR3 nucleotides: TGTGCCAGCAGCTTGCGCCCCTTAACTAGCACAGATACGCAGTATTTT.

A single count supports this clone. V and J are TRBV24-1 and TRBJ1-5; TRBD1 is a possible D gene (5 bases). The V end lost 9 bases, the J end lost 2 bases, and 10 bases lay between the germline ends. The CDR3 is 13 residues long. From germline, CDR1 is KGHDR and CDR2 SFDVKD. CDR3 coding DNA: TGTGCCACCGCGGGGGACGGCAATCAGCCCCAGCATTTT. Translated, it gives CATAGDGNQPQHF.

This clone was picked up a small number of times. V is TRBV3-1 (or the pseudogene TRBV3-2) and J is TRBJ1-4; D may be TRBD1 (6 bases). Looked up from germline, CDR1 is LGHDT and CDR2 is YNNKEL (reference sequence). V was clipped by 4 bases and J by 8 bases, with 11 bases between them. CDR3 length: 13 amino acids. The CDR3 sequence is CASSRAGDEKLFF. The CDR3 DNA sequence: TGTGCCAGCAGCCGGGCAGGGGACGAAAAACTGTTTTTT.

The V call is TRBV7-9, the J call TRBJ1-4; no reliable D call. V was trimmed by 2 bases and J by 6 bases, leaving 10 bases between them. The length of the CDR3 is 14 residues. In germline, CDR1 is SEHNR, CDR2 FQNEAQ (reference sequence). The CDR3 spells CASSLPRWDEKLFF. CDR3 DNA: TGTGCCAGCAGCTTACCGCGGTGGGATGAAAAACTGTTTTTT.

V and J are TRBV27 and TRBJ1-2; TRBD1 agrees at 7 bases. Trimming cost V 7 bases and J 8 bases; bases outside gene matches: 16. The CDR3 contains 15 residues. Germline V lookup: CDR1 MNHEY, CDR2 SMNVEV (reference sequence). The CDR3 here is CASTTSKGALRGYTF. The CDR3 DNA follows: TGTGCCAGCACCACCTCCAAGGGGGCACTAAGAGGCTACACCTTC.

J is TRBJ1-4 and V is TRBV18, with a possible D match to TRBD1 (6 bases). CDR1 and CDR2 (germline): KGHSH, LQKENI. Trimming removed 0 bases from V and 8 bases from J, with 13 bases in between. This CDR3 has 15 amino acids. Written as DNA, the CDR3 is TGTGCCAGCTCACCACCGCAGGGGCCCGGAGAAAAACTGTTTTTT. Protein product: CASSPPQGPGEKLFF.

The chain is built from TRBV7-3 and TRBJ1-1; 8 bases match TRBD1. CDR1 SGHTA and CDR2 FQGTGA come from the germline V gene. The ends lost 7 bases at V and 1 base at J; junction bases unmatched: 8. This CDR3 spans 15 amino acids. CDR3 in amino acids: CASTSGGAPNTEAFF. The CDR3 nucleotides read TGTGCCAGCACTTCAGGGGGCGCCCCGAACACTGAAGCTTTCTTT.

CDR3 nucleotide sequence: TGTGCCATCAGTGGCTCTGGCGGGCGGAGCACAGATACGCAGTATTTT. As protein: CAISGSGGRSTDTQYF. The V call is TRBV10-3, the J call TRBJ2-3; TRBD2 might be the D (5 bases). This CDR3 comprises 16 residues. V lost 4 bases and J lost 0, with 14 bases in between. Germline CDR1 and CDR2: ENHRY and SYGVKD.

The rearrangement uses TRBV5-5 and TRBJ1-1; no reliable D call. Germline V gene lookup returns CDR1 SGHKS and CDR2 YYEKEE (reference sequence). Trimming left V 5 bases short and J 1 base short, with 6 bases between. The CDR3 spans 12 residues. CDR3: CASSEANTEAFF. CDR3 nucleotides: TGTGCCAGCAGTGAGGCGAACACTGAAGCTTTCTTT.

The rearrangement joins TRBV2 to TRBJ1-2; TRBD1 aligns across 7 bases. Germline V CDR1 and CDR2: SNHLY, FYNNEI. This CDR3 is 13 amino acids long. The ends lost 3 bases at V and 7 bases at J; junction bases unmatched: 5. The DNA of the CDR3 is TGTGCCAGCAGTGAGAGGAGGGGGCTTGGCTACACCTTC. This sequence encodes CASSERRGLGYTF.

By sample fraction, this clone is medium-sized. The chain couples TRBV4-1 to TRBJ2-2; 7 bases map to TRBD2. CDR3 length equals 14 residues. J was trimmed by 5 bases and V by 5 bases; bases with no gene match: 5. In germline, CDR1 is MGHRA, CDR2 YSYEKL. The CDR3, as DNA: TGCGCCAGCAGCTTGGCGGGAGATACCGGGGAGCTGTTTTTT. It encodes CASSLAGDTGELFF.

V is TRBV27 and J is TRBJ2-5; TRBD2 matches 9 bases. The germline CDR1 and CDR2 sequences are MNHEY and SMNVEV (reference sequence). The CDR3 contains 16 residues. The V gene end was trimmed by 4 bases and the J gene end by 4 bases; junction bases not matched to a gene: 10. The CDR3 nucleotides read TGTGCCAGCAGTTCCTTCGGCGGGAGGGCCGTAGAGACCCAGTACTTC. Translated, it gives CASSSFGGRAVETQYF.

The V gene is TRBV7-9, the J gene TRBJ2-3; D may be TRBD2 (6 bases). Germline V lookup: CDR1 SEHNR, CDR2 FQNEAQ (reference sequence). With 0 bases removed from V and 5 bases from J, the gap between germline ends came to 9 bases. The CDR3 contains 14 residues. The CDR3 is CASSLAPGVDTQYF. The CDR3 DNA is TGTGCCAGCAGCTTAGCCCCGGGGGTAGATACGCAGTATTTT. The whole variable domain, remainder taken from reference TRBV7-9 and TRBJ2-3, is DTGVSQNPRHKITKRGQNVTFRCDPISEHNRLYWYRQTLGQGPEFLTYFQNEAQLEKSRLLSDRFSAERPKGSFSTLEIQRTEQGDSAMYLCASSLAPGVDTQYFGPGTRLTVL.

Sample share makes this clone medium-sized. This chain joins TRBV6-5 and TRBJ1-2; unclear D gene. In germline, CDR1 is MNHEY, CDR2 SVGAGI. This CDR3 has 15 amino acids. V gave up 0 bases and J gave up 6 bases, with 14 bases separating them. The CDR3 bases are TGTGCCAGCAGTTACTCGACGGGAAAGGAGGATGGCTACACCTTC. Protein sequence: CASSYSTGKEDGYTF.

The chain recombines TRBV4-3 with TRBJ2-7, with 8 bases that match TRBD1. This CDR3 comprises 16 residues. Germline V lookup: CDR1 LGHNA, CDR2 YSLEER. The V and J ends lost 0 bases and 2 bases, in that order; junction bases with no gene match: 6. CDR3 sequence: CASSQEGQGAAYEQYF. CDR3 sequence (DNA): TGCGCCAGCAGCCAAGAAGGCCAGGGGGCCGCCTACGAGCAGTACTTC.

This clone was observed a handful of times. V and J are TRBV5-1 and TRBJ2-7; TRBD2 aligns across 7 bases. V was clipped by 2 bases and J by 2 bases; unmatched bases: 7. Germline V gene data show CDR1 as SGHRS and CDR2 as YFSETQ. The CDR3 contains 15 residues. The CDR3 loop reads CASSLAAGRAYEQYF. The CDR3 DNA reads TGCGCCAGCAGCTTAGCAGCTGGGAGGGCCTACGAGCAGTACTTC.

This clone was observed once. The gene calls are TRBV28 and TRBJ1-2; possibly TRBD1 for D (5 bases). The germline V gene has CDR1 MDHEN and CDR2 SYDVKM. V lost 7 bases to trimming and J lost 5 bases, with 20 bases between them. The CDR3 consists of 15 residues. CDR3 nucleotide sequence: TGTGCCAGCAAGGGGTTTGGCAGGGAAGAGTATGGCTACACCTTC. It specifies CASKGFGREEYGYTF.

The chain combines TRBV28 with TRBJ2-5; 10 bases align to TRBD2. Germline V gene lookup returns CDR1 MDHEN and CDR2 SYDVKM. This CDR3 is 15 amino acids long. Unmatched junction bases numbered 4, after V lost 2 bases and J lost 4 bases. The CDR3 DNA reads TGTGCCAGCAGTTTAGCTAGCGGGAGTGGAGAGACCCAGTACTTC. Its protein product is CASSLASGSGETQYF.

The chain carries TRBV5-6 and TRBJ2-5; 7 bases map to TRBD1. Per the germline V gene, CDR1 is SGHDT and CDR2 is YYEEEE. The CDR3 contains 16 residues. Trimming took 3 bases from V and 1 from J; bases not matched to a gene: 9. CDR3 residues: CASSWAYRGTQETQYF. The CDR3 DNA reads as TGTGCCAGCAGCTGGGCCTACAGGGGAACCCAAGAGACCCAGTACTTC.